These 10 T cell receptor beta chains share one sample of origin, sequenced in a study of PD-L1 blockade in urothelial cancer (dated by TCRdb to 2015 to 2018). The intended sense of this specimen's time point label: peripheral blood 6 weeks after treatment start. Libraries were built with the immunoSEQ multiplex PCR assay. What TCRdb holds here is the immuneACCESS table cut down to in-frame rearrangements. Part of the clones is not present; checked against another copy, under half of the missing clones reflect an unresolved V gene, and the others are unexplained. The sample records more than 45,000 clones, approximately 86% of which are singletons. 8.5% to 12% of the sample comes from the top ten. Sample: PBMCs, taken around atezolizumab (anti-PD-L1) treatment. The receptors stem from a man aged 55-75 years with urothelial cancer.

V and J are TRBV7-9 and TRBJ1-6, with 8 bases fitting TRBD1. V was clipped by 7 bases and J by 9 bases; unmatched bases: 8. CDR1 is SEHNR and CDR2 is FQNEAQ in the germline V gene (reference sequence). This CDR3 has 14 residues. This chain's CDR3 is CASNFGTGGSPLHF. CDR3 bases: TGTGCCAGCAACTTCGGGACAGGCGGTTCACCCCTCCACTTT.

This chain uses TRBV9 with TRBJ2-5; tentative D call: TRBD1 (6 bases). The germline CDR1 and CDR2 sequences are SGDLS and YYNGEE. The CDR3 is made up of 16 amino acids. Between the trimmed V and J ends, which lost 3 bases and 4 bases, there was a span of 19 bases. In DNA form, the CDR3 reads TGTGCCAGCAGCGCCGGGATAGGGGGAAGGGTAGAGACCCAGTACTTC. Translated: CASSAGIGGRVETQYF. The full variable domain, in which reference TRBV9 and TRBJ2-5 provide the parts outside the CDR3, is DSGVTQTPKHLITATGQRVTLRCSPRSGDLSVYWYQQSLDQGLQFLIQYYNGEERAKGNILERFSAQQFPDLHSELNLSSLELGDSALYFCASSAGIGGRVETQYFGPGTRLLVL.

The rearrangement joins TRBV5-6 to TRBJ1-2; a weak D match, TRBD1 (6 bases). This CDR3 is built from 13 residues. V lost 4 bases to trimming and J lost 2 bases, with 9 bases between them. Germline CDR1 SGHDT, CDR2 YYEEEE. CDR3 residues: CASSPGENYGYTF. CDR3 coding DNA: TGTGCCAGCAGCCCAGGGGAGAACTATGGCTACACCTTC.

The chain links TRBV11-2 to TRBJ1-2; 9 bases line up with TRBD1. In germline, CDR1 is SGHAT, CDR2 FQNNGV. The CDR3 has 15 residues. V lost 7 bases and J lost 7; bases outside the gene matches: 13. As DNA, the CDR3 is TGTGCCAGCATGCTACAGGGGGCTTTTGTCGTTGGCTACACCTTC. Translated, it gives CASMLQGAFVVGYTF.

The rearrangement links TRBV6-1 to TRBJ2-5, with D perhaps TRBD2 (7 bases). V was trimmed by 3 bases and J by 5 bases, leaving 13 bases between them. Germline CDR1 MNHNS, CDR2 SASEGT. The CDR3 totals 14 residues. CDR3 sequence (DNA): TGTGCCAGCAGTGACGGGGGGCCGGGGGAGACCCAGTACTTC. Translation gives CASSDGGPGETQYF.

J is TRBJ2-3 and V is TRBV5-1; 8 bases fit TRBD2. V gave up 5 bases and J gave up 1 base; unmatched junction bases: 3. Germline lookup yields CDR1 SGHRS and CDR2 YFSETQ. The length of the CDR3 is 14 residues. The CDR3: CASRRGEGTDTQYF. CDR3 sequence (DNA): TGCGCCAGCAGGCGGGGGGAGGGCACAGATACGCAGTATTTT.

V gene TRBV10-3 combines with J gene TRBJ1-1, with D tentatively TRBD1 (6 bases). This CDR3 spans 17 amino acids. Germline V gene lookup returns CDR1 ENHRY and CDR2 SYGVKD. V gave up 0 bases and J gave up 2 bases, with 16 bases separating them. CDR3 loop: CAISESPYSQGNTEAFF. CDR3 DNA sequence: TGTGCCATCAGTGAGTCGCCCTATTCACAGGGTAACACTGAAGCTTTCTTT.

By proportion, this clone is hyperexpanded (1% or more). The rearrangement uses TRBV15 and TRBJ1-4; 11 bases line up with TRBD1. After removal of 8 bases from V and 8 bases from J, the junction contained 7 bases not matched to a gene. CDR1 and CDR2 from the germline V gene are LNHNV and YYDKDF (reference sequence). CDR3 length: 14 residues. CDR3 amino acids: CATSPGQGEEKLFF. The CDR3 bases are TGTGCCACCTCCCCGGGACAGGGGGAAGAAAAACTGTTTTTT. Looking up the rest from reference TRBV15 and TRBJ1-4 gives the full variable domain: DAMVIQNPRYQVTQFGKPVTLSCSQTLNHNVMYWYQQKSSQAPKLLFHYYDKDFNNEADTPDNFQSRRPNTSFCFLDIRSPGLGDTAMYLCATSPGQGEEKLFFGSGTQLSVL.

V gene TRBV27 combines with J gene TRBJ2-2; 7 nucleotides align to TRBD1. CDR1 and CDR2 from the germline V gene are MNHEY and SMNVEV (reference sequence). The CDR3 has 15 amino acids. V shed 5 bases, J shed 2 bases, and the junction held 5 bases outside the gene matches. The DNA for the CDR3 is TGTGCCAGCAGTACCCGGACAGGAAACACCGGGGAGCTGTTTTTT. It specifies CASSTRTGNTGELFF.

This CDR3 reads CASSKGLAGVETQYF. CDR3 nucleotides: TGTGCCAGCAGTAAGGGACTAGCGGGGGTCGAGACCCAGTACTTC. This chain connects TRBV25-1 to TRBJ2-5, with 14 bases fitting TRBD2. The V segment lost 5 bases and the J segment 5 bases; nucleotides outside the gene matches: 4. Germline CDR1 MGHDK, CDR2 SYGVNS. This CDR3 comprises 15 residues.